This T cell receptor (beta chain) was sequenced in a study of beta chain features in type 1 diabetes. General study points: Compared to healthy donors, patients appeared to have naive, central memory and Treg TCRB repertoires that were more alike. For Type 1 diabetes patients, all four CD4+ subsets carried TCRB CDR3s that were moderately but significantly shorter.

The isolated RNA, all of it, was reverse transcribed, so expressed TCRB transcripts were what got sequenced. The table came from immunoSEQ multiplex PCR; TCRdb's copy has only in-frame clones and leaves some out. The data contain 240,000 or so clones, around 20% of them singletons. There are a few counts of this clone. Its antigen is unidentified. Germline loops: CDR1 SGDLS, CDR2 YYNGEE. The CDR3 extends over 16 amino acids. V lost 3 bases, J lost 4 bases, and 1 base stayed unmatched. V gene TRBV9 combines with J gene TRBJ2-1; TRBD2 aligns across 16 bases. This TCR was sampled from a woman aged 40 to 50 with type 1 diabetes. The sequenced material came from naive CD4+ T cells from blood. The DNA of the CDR3 is TGTGCCAGCAGCGCGGGACTAGCGGGGGGGTACAATGAGCAGTTCTTC. Translating it yields CASSAGLAGGYNEQFF. The full variable domain, in which reference TRBV9 and TRBJ2-1 provide the parts outside the CDR3, is DSGVTQTPKHLITATGQRVTLRCSPRSGDLSVYWYQQSLDQGLQFLIQYYNGEERAKGNILERFSAQQFPDLHSELNLSSLELGDSALYFCASSAGLAGGYNEQFFGPGTRLTVL.